This T cell receptor (beta chain) was recovered during a study of cytomegalovirus exposure and HLA in healthy donors (dated by TCRdb to the late 2010s). Some background on the complete study: An earlier analysis of a few hundred of the donors reported 250 to 300 Gb of sequence data and roughly 120 million unique TCR beta sequences obtained from around 190 million T cells. To study patterns of TCR occurrence, a later analysis re-analyzed previously published TCR beta repertoires from hundreds of donors and added high-resolution HLA genotyping. Alongside the repertoire data, information on donor age, sex, ethnicity and CMV serostatus was compiled. The study used immunosequencing to profile the T cell repertoires of approximately 630 subjects and linked those repertoires to cytomegalovirus serostatus. To decide whether each TCR beta V gene segment behaved as functional or pseudogenic, an earlier analysis of 587 of the donors relied on high-throughput TCR beta sequencing. All discovery cohort repertoires had been generated on a single sequencing platform. Along with the approximately 700-subject first cohort, a separate validation cohort of over a hundred different subjects was used. Class I and class II HLA loci were covered by the typing at four-digit resolution. The aim of the study was to test whether cataloging public T cell receptors could identify signatures of past pathogen exposure. To predict cytomegalovirus infection status, the study combined high-throughput TCR immunosequencing, statistical association of individual TCRs with disease status, and machine learning. Among some 410 genotyped donors of the cohort, an average of approximately 220,000 unique TCR beta nucleotide sequences was sequenced per donor, of which approximately 18% were non-productive. The genetic ancestry cluster associated with self-reported Caucasian donors included 81% of the roughly 400 genotyped donors. Genome-wide SNP genotypes for about 65% of the 666 donors were used in a later genetic analysis, which treated that subset as a discovery cohort. An early release covering about 600 HLA-typed donors comprised about 300 gigabases of sequencing data and around 80 million unique TCR sequences. The later analysis used no new phenotypic data to find candidate immune exposures, relying instead on TCR beta sequences and their occurrence across donors. Typing coverage differed by locus: A, B, C, DRB1 and DQB1 were typed in roughly 620-630 donors, DQA1 in approximately 520, DPA1 in approximately 610, and DPB1 in 472. Roughly 5 DR-DQ haplotypes were treated as single units for association and clustering because of strong linkage in the cohort.

In total, around 600 healthy bone marrow donors made up the cohort. At the time of sampling, all cohort members were nominally healthy, though unrecorded immune exposures were likely present. The donor tested CMV seronegative, placing the donor among the roughly 350 seronegative members of the cohort. A peripheral blood sample was provided by each donor, and peripheral blood mononuclear cells were used for TCR beta sequencing. Genomic DNA was extracted from the blood cell samples with the Qiagen DNeasy Blood Extraction Kit. The library came from the immunoSEQ multiplex PCR assay. For the multiplex PCR, a mixture combining 60 forward primers for TCR Vbeta segments and 13 reverse primers for TCR Jbeta segments was used. A multiplex PCR assay on genomic DNA amplified the CDR3 region of rearranged TCR beta genes. Amplified TCR beta libraries were sequenced as 87-base-pair reads on the Illumina HiSeq System. The study's own analysis went as follows. In a later analysis, around 80 million unique TCR beta chains were counted across the 650 to 700 repertoires, and roughly 11 million of these chains were shared by at least two donors. Raw reads were error-corrected and collapsed into unique sequences by a nearest-neighbor algorithm in which closely related sequences were merged to remove PCR and sequencing errors. Alignment of CDR3 sequences to IMGT reference sequences was used to assign V, D and J gene segments. For a sequence to be retained, a match of at least six nucleotides was required to both a V gene segment and a J gene segment. A rearrangement counted as productive if the CDR3 had no stop codons and remained in frame with V and J, and every other rearrangement counted as non-productive. CDR3 was defined according to IMGT convention as the region running from the second conserved V-encoded cysteine to the conserved J-encoded phenylalanine. Sequences without an unambiguous match to a single V gene segment were excluded from the earlier analysis of approximately 560 of the donors. In an earlier analysis of around 590 of the donors, a V segment was called functional when productive rearrangements were above 56.7%, and segregating when the standard deviation between donors exceeded 5%. To diagnose cytomegalovirus status from the catalog of TCR beta chain sequences, a statistical classification framework was built. A later analysis assigned V and J genes by comparing TCR nucleotide sequences with IMGT/GENE-DB human TR gene sequences. A later analysis assigned CDR3 sequences and most-parsimonious VDJ recombination scenarios with the TCRdist pipeline. A later analysis defined each TCR beta chain by its CDR3 amino acid sequence plus V-gene family, and excluded reads lacking a unique V-gene family. In a later analysis, fewer than 600 highly shared, low-generation-probability nucleotide sequences were removed to address suspected cross-contamination and a sequencing artifact. In a later analysis, a clonal expansion index was calculated for each public chain from normalized within-repertoire ranks of inferred template counts. A later analysis computed generation probabilities with a VDJ recombination model fitted to out-of-frame rearrangements, and checked the results against IGoR. A later analysis scored TCR-TCR, TCR-HLA and TCR-CMV co-occurrence with hypergeometric tests, applying a repertoire-size bias correction to TCR pairs. To estimate false discovery rates, a later analysis permuted the HLA or CMV assignments 20 times. A later analysis grouped co-occurring TCRs with DBSCAN, adding TCRdist sequence similarity when clustering within HLA-allele-positive subsets. For co-occurrence clustering, repertoires with fewer than 30,000 or more than 120,000 public chains were excluded, along with a handful of repertoires with anomalous nucleotide sharing. TCRdb retrieved this table from immuneACCESS and kept in-frame rearrangements only. Not all clones are present; in checked studies, unresolved V genes account for under half, and no reason is known for the remainder. V and J calls and clone size follow that table, whereas D and trimming were derived from the DNA. This sample gives 150,000 to 200,000 clones in total; 81% of them show up just once. Clones ranked in the top ten supply approximately 2% of the sample.

Study-wide findings and limitations: Most CMV-associated TCR beta chains appeared to be HLA-restricted in a later analysis, and the HLA associations seemed to be driven largely by CMV exposure. According to a later analysis, parvovirus B19, influenza, CMV and Epstein-Barr virus appeared linked to several top co-occurrence clusters. In vitro tests confirmed that three of the cytomegalovirus-associated TCR beta chains recognize cytomegalovirus antigens. In a later analysis, HLA-associated TCR beta chains were found to be more clonally expanded and to have lower generation probabilities than equally common non-associated chains. CMV serostatus was the only immune exposure information available for the cohort. Because HLA typing was missing for some donors at each locus, association tests included only the typed subset. In this cohort, only TCR beta chains were sequenced, and detectable features were limited by the absence of alpha or paired-chain data. Most TCR sequences were observed very rarely across donors, whereas some public TCRs were present in many individuals. Seventeen rarely observed V segments, including chromosome 9 orphons, were excluded from the earlier analysis of 550 to 700 of the donors because counts were too low. Strong co-occurrence of HLA alleles, especially DR and DQ, made assigning TCR associations to individual alleles difficult. The classifier was reported to diagnose cytomegalovirus status with high specificity and sensitivity in both the original cohort and the validation cohort. Correlated functional status among segregating V segments might be attributable to linkage disequilibrium, but an unknown experimental factor could not be ruled out. According to a later analysis, TCR association rates differed among HLA loci, with DRB1 alleles showing the most associated TCRs and HLA-C alleles showing the fewest. The 87-base-pair reads could not distinguish some IMGT-functional V segments, including TRBV6-2 and TRBV6-3, so those segments were excluded. In an earlier analysis of around 500 of the donors, most TCR beta V segments appeared in productive rearrangements about 87% or about 30% of the time, broadly matching IMGT annotations. Roughly uniform sequencing depth across donors was assumed in presence/absence analyses, although this assumption may not hold. Compared with the roughly 700-donor mean, donors in an Asian-associated ancestry cluster had fewer N-insertions in productive TCRs, according to a later genetic analysis. The authors suggested that the approach could potentially be extended to other disease states and immunological phenotypes. A cluster of highly shared sequence variants was judged likely to represent a technical artifact of the sequencing pipeline. The study listed 150 to 200 TCR beta chains as associated with cytomegalovirus. A further reported finding was that TCR beta sequences accurately predicted the HLA-A and HLA-B alleles for most subjects in the first cohort. V-gene and J-gene trimming of TCR beta chains was associated with a missense DCLRE1C variant in a later genetic analysis, and the association was replicated in an independent cohort. A later analysis associated roughly 17,000 TCR beta sequences with specific HLA alleles at a false discovery rate of 0.05.

From a lookup of the germline V gene, CDR1 and CDR2 are MNHEY and SVGAGI. V and J lose 4 bases and 1 base, and a span of 7 bases separates them. The CDR3 has 13 amino acids, counting the end cysteine and phenylalanine. Of the read, only the CDR3 DNA is kept; its 39 bases are in frame from base 1. Remarks on this clone: Its antigen remains unidentified. Base qualities are not at hand, and no much larger clone is one base apart.

This chain is built from TRBV6-5 and TRBJ1-1; the D gene is unclear. The TCR comes from a man between 18 and 29 years old in good health and CMV-seronegative. The sequenced sample was PBMCs. The DNA sequence is given as TGTGCCAGCAGTTTTAGACAGAACACTGAAGCTTTCTTT. Protein translation: CASSFRQNTEAFF.